The 2 T cell receptor beta chains below were found in one sample sequenced in a study of blood T cell repertoires in COVID-19. The data were produced by immunoSEQ multiplex PCR, yet TCRdb's version contains in-frame clones alone and is incomplete. In the table there are some 210,000 clones, under 90% of which are singletons. Source material: PBMCs or T cells enriched from blood (not recorded which). All receptors come from a woman between 50 and 59 years old with acute COVID-19.

This clone was detected once. J is TRBJ1-2 and V is TRBV11-3; D call uncertain. The germline V and J ends were trimmed by 4 bases and 8 bases, with 11 bases remaining between them. This CDR3 region has 12 residues. Germline values: CDR1 SGHNT, CDR2 YENEEA. The CDR3 DNA is TGTGCCAGCAGCTCCACACCGCGGGGCTACACCTTC. It translates to CASSSTPRGYTF.

The chain combines TRBV28 with TRBJ1-2; 8 bases match TRBD1. The CDR3 loop spans 15 amino acids. V gave up 1 base and J gave up 8 bases; unmatched junction bases: 9. Looked up from germline, CDR1 is MDHEN and CDR2 is SYDVKM. This CDR3 reads CASSLFPPTGVGYTF. The CDR3 DNA reads as TGTGCCAGCAGTTTATTCCCCCCGACAGGGGTCGGCTACACCTTC.